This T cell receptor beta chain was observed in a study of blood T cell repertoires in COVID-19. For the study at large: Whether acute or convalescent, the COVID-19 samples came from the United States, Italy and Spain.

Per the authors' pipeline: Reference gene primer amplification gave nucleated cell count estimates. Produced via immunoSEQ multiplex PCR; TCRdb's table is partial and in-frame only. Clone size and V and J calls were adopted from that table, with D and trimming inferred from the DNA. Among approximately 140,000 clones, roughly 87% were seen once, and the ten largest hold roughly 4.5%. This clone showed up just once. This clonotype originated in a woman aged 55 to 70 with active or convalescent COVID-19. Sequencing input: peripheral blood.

The CDR3 region has the DNA TGTGCCAGCAGTCCGGAGGCCTTGGGTGAGCAGTTCTTC. This gives the protein CASSPEALGEQFF. The gene calls are TRBV9 and TRBJ2-1; D might be TRBD2 (5 bases). Germline V CDR1 and CDR2: SGDLS, YYNGEE. The CDR3 sequence is 13 residues long. V shed 5 bases and J shed 9 bases, with 15 bases lying between them. Supplemented by reference TRBV9 and TRBJ2-1, the full variable domain reads DSGVTQTPKHLITATGQRVTLRCSPRSGDLSVYWYQQSLDQGLQFLIQYYNGEERAKGNILERFSAQQFPDLHSELNLSSLELGDSALYFCASSPEALGEQFFGPGTRLTVL.